These 30 T cell receptor beta chains originate from one sample sequenced in a study of cytomegalovirus exposure and HLA in healthy donors. Both 60 Vbeta primers and 13 Jbeta primers went into the PCR. Using immunoSEQ multiplex PCR, the repertoire was profiled, and TCRdb retains in-frame clones only, with some absent. The sample contains some 57,000 clones, under 80% of which appear only once. The sequenced sample consisted of PBMCs. The receptors derive from a woman in her thirties in good health and CMV-seronegative.

V and J are TRBV5-1 and TRBJ2-5; 7 positions agree with TRBD2. CDR3 length equals 17 residues. The germline CDR1 and CDR2 sequences are SGHRS and YFSETQ. V shed 3 bases and J 2 bases; nucleotides not matched to a gene: 13. The CDR3 nucleotides are TGCGCCAGCAGCTCCGGACTAGTTCCCTCTCCACAAGAGACCCAGTACTTC. Translating it yields CASSSGLVPSPQETQYF.

The chain is built from TRBV5-1 and TRBJ1-1, with a tentative D call TRBD1 (6 bases). Trimming removed 2 bases at V and 5 bases at J, with 13 bases between. The length of the CDR3 is 14 residues. Germline-derived CDR1 and CDR2 are SGHRS and YFSETQ. CDR3 amino acids: CASSLGGAWTEAFF. Written as DNA, the CDR3 is TGCGCCAGCAGCTTAGGGGGGGCCTGGACTGAAGCTTTCTTT.

This chain connects TRBV5-8 to TRBJ2-5, with 7 nucleotides matching TRBD1. The CDR3 is 14 amino acids. The V segment lost 7 bases and the J segment 2 bases; nucleotides outside the gene matches: 8. Germline V gene data show CDR1 as SGHTS and CDR2 as YDEGEE. CDR3 bases: TGTGCCAGCGACCAACAGGGGATGCAAGAGACCCAGTACTTC. Translation gives CASDQQGMQETQYF.

CDR3 DNA sequence: TGCGCCAGCAGCCAAGGGCAGGAGGGCAATCAGCCCCAGCATTTT. Protein: CASSQGQEGNQPQHF. The chain joins TRBV4-1 to TRBJ1-5, with unresolved D. This CDR3 is built from 15 residues. Germline V CDR1 and CDR2: MGHRA, YSYEKL. Trimming stripped 1 base from V and 2 bases from J, with 9 bases between.

CDR3 in DNA: TGCGCCAGCAGCGGGACTAGCGGGGGGAACACCGGGGAGCTGTTTTTT. It encodes CASSGTSGGNTGELFF. The rearrangement links TRBV5-1 to TRBJ2-2, with 14 bases lining up with TRBD2. This CDR3 has 16 residues. Losses at the gene ends were 4 bases for V and 1 base for J; bases not matched to a gene: 0. Germline loops: CDR1 SGHRS, CDR2 YFSETQ.

This chain links TRBV5-1 with TRBJ2-2; 14 bases fit TRBD2. Germline V gene lookup returns CDR1 SGHRS and CDR2 YFSETQ. V was clipped by 3 bases and J by 6 bases; unmatched bases: 4. The CDR3 sequence is 16 residues long. The CDR3: CASSSGLAGGPGELFF. CDR3 coding DNA: TGCGCCAGCAGCTCCGGACTAGCGGGAGGCCCCGGGGAGCTGTTTTTT.

V usage is TRBV29-1 and J usage is TRBJ1-4; possibly TRBD1 for D (5 bases). V was shortened by 6 bases and J by 3 bases, with 14 bases between the two germline ends. The CDR3 loop spans 14 amino acids. The germline V gene has CDR1 SQVTM and CDR2 ANQGSEA. This chain's CDR3 is CSVLSDTSNEKLFF. CDR3 nucleotide sequence: TGCAGCGTGCTTTCGGACACCTCTAATGAAAAACTGTTTTTT.

V is TRBV4-3 and J is TRBJ1-5; unclear D gene. Trimming stripped 0 bases from V and 4 bases from J, with 7 bases between. This CDR3 is 14 amino acids long. Germline CDR1 reads LGHNA; CDR2 reads YSLEER. This chain's CDR3 is CASSQDYQNQPQHF. CDR3 sequence (DNA): TGCGCCAGCAGCCAAGATTACCAGAATCAGCCCCAGCATTTT.

V gene TRBV29-1 combines with J gene TRBJ2-7; TRBD2 matches at 7 bases. Trimming removed 6 bases from V and 5 bases from J; junction bases left unmatched: 7. The CDR3 loop spans 12 amino acids. The germline V gene has CDR1 SQVTM and CDR2 ANQGSEA. The CDR3 spells CSVVEGRDEQYF. Written as DNA, the CDR3 is TGCAGCGTCGTCGAGGGGAGGGACGAGCAGTACTTC.

The V and J genes are TRBV27 and TRBJ2-5; TRBD2 matches 13 bases. Germline V CDR1 and CDR2: MNHEY, SMNVEV (reference sequence). V shed 5 bases and J 4 bases; nucleotides not matched to a gene: 7. The CDR3 spans 16 residues. The DNA for the CDR3 is TGTGCCAGCAGTCCGCGCGGACTAGCGGGAGTAGAGACCCAGTACTTC. Translation: CASSPRGLAGVETQYF.

V usage is TRBV5-1 and J usage is TRBJ2-1; tentative D call: TRBD2 (5 bases). This CDR3 is 16 amino acids long. Trimming removed 2 bases at V and 0 bases at J, with 12 bases between. Germline V gene sequence: CDR1 SGHRS, CDR2 YFSETQ. As DNA, the CDR3 is TGCGCCAGCAGCTTCGGAGGCGTAAGCTCCTACAATGAGCAGTTCTTC. Residues: CASSFGGVSSYNEQFF. The entire variable domain, with the rest obtained from reference TRBV5-1 and TRBJ2-1, is as follows: KAGVTQTPRYLIKTRGQQVTLSCSPISGHRSVSWYQQTPGQGLQFLFEYFSETQRNKGNFPGRFSGRQFSNSRSEMNVSTLELGDSALYLCASSFGGVSSYNEQFFGPGTRLTVL.

The count of this clone is one. A read error may account for a junction end that differs from germline. The chain uses TRBV7-2 and TRBJ2-1; TRBD1 might be the D (6 bases). The CDR3 totals 11 residues. Germline CDR1 reads SGHTA; CDR2 reads FQGNSA. CDR3 loop: CASSFDRFLVF. CDR3 coding DNA: TGTGCCAGCAGCTTCGACAGGTTCCTGGTCTTC.

This clone was seen a single time. This sequence joins TRBV25-1 and TRBJ2-1; 7 nucleotides align to TRBD2. The CDR3 is made up of 17 amino acids. V trimming: 1 base; J trimming: 4 bases; junction bases outside the gene matches: 10. Germline V CDR1 and CDR2: MGHDK, SYGVNS. The CDR3 sequence: CASSESLSGEGYNEQFF. CDR3 sequence (DNA): TGTGCCAGCAGTGAATCCCTCTCGGGGGAGGGTTACAATGAGCAGTTCTTC.

The DNA for the CDR3 is TGTGCCAGCAGCTTGACCGATAGCGGCTACTACGAGCAGTACTTC. Translation: CASSLTDSGYYEQYF. The chain joins TRBV7-8 to TRBJ2-7; maybe TRBD2 (6 bases). Germline V gives CDR1 SGHVS, CDR2 FQNEAQ. V was clipped by 3 bases and J by 3 bases, with 15 bases between them. The CDR3 totals 15 residues. The complete variable domain, with remaining parts taken from reference TRBV7-8 and TRBJ2-7, reads GAGVSQSPRYKVAKRGQDVALRCDPISGHVSLFWYQQALGQGPEFLTYFQNEAQLDKSGLPSDRFFAERPEGSVSTLKIQRTQQEDSAVYLCASSLTDSGYYEQYFGPGTRLTVT.

V gene TRBV28 combines with J gene TRBJ1-2; possible D gene TRBD1, 6 bases. Germline CDR1 is MDHEN and CDR2 is SYDVKM. This CDR3 has 13 residues. Deletions cut 3 bases from V and 7 bases from J, with 12 bases between. CDR3 nucleotides: TGTGCCAGCAGTTTCCGGACAGCGGCTGGCTACACCTTC. Its translation is CASSFRTAAGYTF.

This chain uses TRBV6-5 with TRBJ1-2; D might be TRBD1 (5 bases). The length of the CDR3 is 14 residues. Germline V gives CDR1 MNHEY, CDR2 SVGAGI. V lost 2 bases to trimming and J lost 7 bases, with 14 bases between them. CDR3 nucleotides: TGTGCCAGCAGTTACATCTCAGGGCCTCGTGGCTACACCTTC. It encodes CASSYISGPRGYTF.

CDR3 DNA: TGTGCCAGCAGACTTGGGGGGGACCACAATGAGCAGTTCTTC. Encoded protein: CASRLGGDHNEQFF. V gene TRBV2 combines with J gene TRBJ2-1, with TRBD2 matching over 7 bases. This CDR3 is built from 14 residues. V dropped 6 bases and J dropped 5; count of bases not matched to a gene: 7. The germline gives CDR1 SNHLY, CDR2 FYNNEI.

This chain connects TRBV7-5 to TRBJ1-5; the listed D gene, TRBD1, was not tested against the DNA. TRBV7-5 represents a pseudogene. This CDR3 comprises 23 residues. CDR3 sequence: CARSARPGQGPPSRAYSNQPQHF. CDR3 nucleotides: TGTGCCAGAAGCGCGCGACCGGGACAGGGTCCTCCATCTCGTGCCTATAGCAATCAGCCCCAGCATTTT.

The J gene is TRBJ2-1, the V gene TRBV19; TRBD2 matches at 16 bases. CDR3 size: 17 residues. J gave up 0 bases and V 6 bases, and 2 bases lay outside the gene matches. The germline CDR1 and CDR2 sequences are LNHDA and SQIVND (reference sequence). Here the CDR3 reads CASSGTSGRGSYNEQFF. The DNA for the CDR3 is TGTGCCAGTAGCGGGACTAGCGGGAGGGGCTCCTACAATGAGCAGTTCTTC.

The rearrangement uses TRBV27 and TRBJ2-1; 9 nucleotides agree with TRBD1. The CDR3 spans 14 residues. With V trimmed by 3 bases and J by 8 bases, 5 bases remained unmatched. The germline gives CDR1 MNHEY, CDR2 SMNVEV (reference sequence). CDR3 sequence: CASSLGTGLDEQFF. The CDR3, as DNA: TGTGCCAGCAGTTTGGGGACAGGGTTGGATGAGCAGTTCTTC.

The rearrangement joins TRBV5-1 to TRBJ2-1, with 10 bases fitting TRBD2. Germline CDR1 is SGHRS and CDR2 is YFSETQ. The V segment lost 0 bases and the J segment 0 bases; nucleotides outside the gene matches: 3. This CDR3 is built from 17 residues. The DNA of the CDR3 is TGCGCCAGCAGCTTGGTTAGCGGGAGGAGCTCCTACAATGAGCAGTTCTTC. This sequence encodes CASSLVSGRSSYNEQFF.

As DNA, the CDR3 is TGTGCCAGCAGCTCGGACAGGGGGCCCGTGTTTACCTTC. Amino acid sequence: CASSSDRGPVFTF. The rearrangement uses TRBV5-6 and TRBJ1-2; TRBD1 matches 11 bases. The V gene's germline CDR1 is SGHDT and CDR2 YYEEEE. V lost 3 bases and J lost 14; bases outside the gene matches: 9. The CDR3 has 13 amino acids.

This chain's CDR3 is CASSQDQGGRGHGYTF. Here the CDR3 DNA reads TGCGCCAGCAGCCAAGATCAAGGCGGGAGGGGGCATGGCTACACCTTC. This rearrangement joins TRBV4-3 to TRBJ1-2; 7 nucleotides align to TRBD1. This CDR3 comprises 16 residues. In germline, CDR1 is LGHNA, CDR2 YSLEER. Trimming at V came to 0 bases and at J to 6 bases, leaving 10 bases not matched to a gene.

The gene calls are TRBV19 and TRBJ2-1; the D gene is possibly TRBD1 (6 bases). From germline, CDR1 is LNHDA and CDR2 SQIVND (reference sequence). V dropped 6 bases and J dropped 0 bases, with 18 bases sitting between them. CDR3 length: 17 residues. CDR3 bases: TGTGCCAGTAGCTCTCATTGGACAGAGAGCTCCTACAATGAGCAGTTCTTC. Translated: CASSSHWTESSYNEQFF.

The chain combines TRBV27 with TRBJ1-4; D call uncertain. The CDR3 spans 13 residues. Looked up from germline, CDR1 is MNHEY and CDR2 is SMNVEV (reference sequence). V was cut by 3 bases and J by 7 bases, with 9 bases left in between. CDR3 sequence (DNA): TGTGCCAGCAGTTTGTATGGCCCTGAAAAACTGTTTTTT. Its protein product is CASSLYGPEKLFF.

The chain employs TRBV19 and TRBJ1-2; a weak D match, TRBD1 (5 bases). The germline V and J ends were trimmed by 0 bases and 2 bases, with 13 bases remaining between them. This CDR3 has 16 amino acids. In germline, CDR1 is LNHDA, CDR2 SQIVND (reference sequence). Written as DNA, the CDR3 is TGTGCCAGTAGTATAGATCAGGGCAGCACGAACTATGGCTACACCTTC. Protein product: CASSIDQGSTNYGYTF. The variable domain in full, completed from reference TRBV19 and TRBJ1-2, reads DGGITQSPKYLFRKEGQNVTLSCEQNLNHDAMYWYRQDPGQGLRLIYYSQIVNDFQKGDIAEGYSVSREKKESFPLTVTSAQKNPTAFYLCASSIDQGSTNYGYTFGSGTRLTVV.

This clone was picked up one time. This rearrangement joins TRBV19 to TRBJ1-2, with 9 bases lining up with TRBD1. The V gene end was trimmed by 4 bases and the J gene end by 6 bases; junction bases not matched to a gene: 6. The CDR3 sequence is 14 residues long. Germline V gene lookup returns CDR1 LNHDA and CDR2 SQIVND (reference sequence). CDR3: CASSTSGQGHGYTF. The CDR3 DNA reads TGTGCCAGTAGTACCTCGGGACAGGGTCATGGCTACACCTTC.

This chain connects TRBV6-5 to TRBJ1-6; D unclear. Germline assignment: CDR1 MNHEY and CDR2 SVGAGI. The V end was cut by 0 bases, the J end by 7 bases, with 7 bases between. The CDR3 runs to 14 residues. The CDR3 protein is CASSYSLANSPLHF. The CDR3 DNA reads as TGTGCCAGCAGTTACTCGTTGGCAAATTCACCCCTCCACTTT.

This clone came up a few times. The chain employs TRBV19 and TRBJ1-1, with 8 bases matching TRBD1. The trim removed 10 bases at V and 1 base at J, leaving 2 bases unmatched. Germline V gene lookup returns CDR1 LNHDA and CDR2 SQIVND (reference sequence). CDR3 length equals 12 residues. CDR3 loop: CATGTGNTEAFF. For the CDR3, the DNA is TGTGCCACCGGGACAGGGAACACTGAAGCTTTCTTT.

The chain links TRBV14 to TRBJ2-7, with TRBD1 matching over 9 bases. The CDR3 is 18 residues long. Germline values: CDR1 SGHDN, CDR2 FVKESK. Trimming removed 1 base from V and 1 base from J; junction bases left unmatched: 11. The CDR3 DNA sequence: TGTGCCAGCAGCCAAGCTGAAAACAGGGGGCGCAGATCCTACGAGCAGTACGTC. Protein sequence: CASSQAENRGRRSYEQYV.